This T cell receptor (beta chain) came from a study of blood T cell repertoires in COVID-19. Study details: The United States, Italy and Spain were the sources of the acute and convalescent COVID-19 samples.

This table comes from immunoSEQ multiplex PCR, and its TCRdb copy is limited to in-frame clones, with some not included. Of about 52,000 clones in the sample, roughly four fifths were seen once. This clone was seen a few times. The Seattle patients joined while their infection was active and were tracked longitudinally afterward. The clonotype comes from a man at least 80 years old with COVID-19, enrolled during active disease. Sequencing was done on a sample of peripheral blood.

CDR3 amino acids: CSVEIRPSTGELFF. CDR3 in DNA: TGCAGCGTTGAAATTAGGCCTAGCACCGGGGAGCTGTTTTTT. This chain joins TRBV29-1 and TRBJ2-2; D call uncertain. V lost 2 bases and J 4 bases, leaving 11 bases between the germline ends. There are 14 residues in the CDR3. Germline V gives CDR1 SQVTM, CDR2 ANQGSEA.